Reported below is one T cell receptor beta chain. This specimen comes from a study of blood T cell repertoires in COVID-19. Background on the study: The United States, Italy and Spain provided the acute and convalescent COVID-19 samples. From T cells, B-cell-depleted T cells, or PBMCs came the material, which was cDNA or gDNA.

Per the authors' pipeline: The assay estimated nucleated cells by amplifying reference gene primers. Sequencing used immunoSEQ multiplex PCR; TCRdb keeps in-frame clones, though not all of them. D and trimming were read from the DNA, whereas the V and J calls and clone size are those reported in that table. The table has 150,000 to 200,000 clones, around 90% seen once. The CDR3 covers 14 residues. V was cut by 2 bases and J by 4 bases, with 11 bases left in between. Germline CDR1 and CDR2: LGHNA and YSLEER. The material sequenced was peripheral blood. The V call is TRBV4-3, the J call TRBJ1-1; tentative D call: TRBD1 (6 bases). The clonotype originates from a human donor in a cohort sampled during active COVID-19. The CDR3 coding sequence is TGCGCCAGCAGCCAAATTATCAGGGGCACTGAAGCTTTCTTT. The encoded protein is CASSQIIRGTEAFF.